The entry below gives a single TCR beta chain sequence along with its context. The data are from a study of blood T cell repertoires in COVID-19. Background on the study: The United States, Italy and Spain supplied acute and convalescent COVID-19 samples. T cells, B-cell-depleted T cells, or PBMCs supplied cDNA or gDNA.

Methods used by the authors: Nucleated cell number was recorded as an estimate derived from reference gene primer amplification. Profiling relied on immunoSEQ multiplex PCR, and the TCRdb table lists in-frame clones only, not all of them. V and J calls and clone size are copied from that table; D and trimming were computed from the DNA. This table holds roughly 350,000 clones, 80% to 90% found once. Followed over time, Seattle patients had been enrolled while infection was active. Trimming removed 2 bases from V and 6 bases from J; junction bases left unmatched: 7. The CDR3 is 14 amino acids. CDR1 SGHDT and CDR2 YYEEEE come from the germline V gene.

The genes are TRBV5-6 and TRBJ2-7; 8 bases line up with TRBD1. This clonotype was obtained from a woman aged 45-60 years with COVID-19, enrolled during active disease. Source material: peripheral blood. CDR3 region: CASSLGTGATEQYF. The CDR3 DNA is TGTGCCAGCAGCTTAGGGACAGGTGCTACCGAGCAGTACTTC.